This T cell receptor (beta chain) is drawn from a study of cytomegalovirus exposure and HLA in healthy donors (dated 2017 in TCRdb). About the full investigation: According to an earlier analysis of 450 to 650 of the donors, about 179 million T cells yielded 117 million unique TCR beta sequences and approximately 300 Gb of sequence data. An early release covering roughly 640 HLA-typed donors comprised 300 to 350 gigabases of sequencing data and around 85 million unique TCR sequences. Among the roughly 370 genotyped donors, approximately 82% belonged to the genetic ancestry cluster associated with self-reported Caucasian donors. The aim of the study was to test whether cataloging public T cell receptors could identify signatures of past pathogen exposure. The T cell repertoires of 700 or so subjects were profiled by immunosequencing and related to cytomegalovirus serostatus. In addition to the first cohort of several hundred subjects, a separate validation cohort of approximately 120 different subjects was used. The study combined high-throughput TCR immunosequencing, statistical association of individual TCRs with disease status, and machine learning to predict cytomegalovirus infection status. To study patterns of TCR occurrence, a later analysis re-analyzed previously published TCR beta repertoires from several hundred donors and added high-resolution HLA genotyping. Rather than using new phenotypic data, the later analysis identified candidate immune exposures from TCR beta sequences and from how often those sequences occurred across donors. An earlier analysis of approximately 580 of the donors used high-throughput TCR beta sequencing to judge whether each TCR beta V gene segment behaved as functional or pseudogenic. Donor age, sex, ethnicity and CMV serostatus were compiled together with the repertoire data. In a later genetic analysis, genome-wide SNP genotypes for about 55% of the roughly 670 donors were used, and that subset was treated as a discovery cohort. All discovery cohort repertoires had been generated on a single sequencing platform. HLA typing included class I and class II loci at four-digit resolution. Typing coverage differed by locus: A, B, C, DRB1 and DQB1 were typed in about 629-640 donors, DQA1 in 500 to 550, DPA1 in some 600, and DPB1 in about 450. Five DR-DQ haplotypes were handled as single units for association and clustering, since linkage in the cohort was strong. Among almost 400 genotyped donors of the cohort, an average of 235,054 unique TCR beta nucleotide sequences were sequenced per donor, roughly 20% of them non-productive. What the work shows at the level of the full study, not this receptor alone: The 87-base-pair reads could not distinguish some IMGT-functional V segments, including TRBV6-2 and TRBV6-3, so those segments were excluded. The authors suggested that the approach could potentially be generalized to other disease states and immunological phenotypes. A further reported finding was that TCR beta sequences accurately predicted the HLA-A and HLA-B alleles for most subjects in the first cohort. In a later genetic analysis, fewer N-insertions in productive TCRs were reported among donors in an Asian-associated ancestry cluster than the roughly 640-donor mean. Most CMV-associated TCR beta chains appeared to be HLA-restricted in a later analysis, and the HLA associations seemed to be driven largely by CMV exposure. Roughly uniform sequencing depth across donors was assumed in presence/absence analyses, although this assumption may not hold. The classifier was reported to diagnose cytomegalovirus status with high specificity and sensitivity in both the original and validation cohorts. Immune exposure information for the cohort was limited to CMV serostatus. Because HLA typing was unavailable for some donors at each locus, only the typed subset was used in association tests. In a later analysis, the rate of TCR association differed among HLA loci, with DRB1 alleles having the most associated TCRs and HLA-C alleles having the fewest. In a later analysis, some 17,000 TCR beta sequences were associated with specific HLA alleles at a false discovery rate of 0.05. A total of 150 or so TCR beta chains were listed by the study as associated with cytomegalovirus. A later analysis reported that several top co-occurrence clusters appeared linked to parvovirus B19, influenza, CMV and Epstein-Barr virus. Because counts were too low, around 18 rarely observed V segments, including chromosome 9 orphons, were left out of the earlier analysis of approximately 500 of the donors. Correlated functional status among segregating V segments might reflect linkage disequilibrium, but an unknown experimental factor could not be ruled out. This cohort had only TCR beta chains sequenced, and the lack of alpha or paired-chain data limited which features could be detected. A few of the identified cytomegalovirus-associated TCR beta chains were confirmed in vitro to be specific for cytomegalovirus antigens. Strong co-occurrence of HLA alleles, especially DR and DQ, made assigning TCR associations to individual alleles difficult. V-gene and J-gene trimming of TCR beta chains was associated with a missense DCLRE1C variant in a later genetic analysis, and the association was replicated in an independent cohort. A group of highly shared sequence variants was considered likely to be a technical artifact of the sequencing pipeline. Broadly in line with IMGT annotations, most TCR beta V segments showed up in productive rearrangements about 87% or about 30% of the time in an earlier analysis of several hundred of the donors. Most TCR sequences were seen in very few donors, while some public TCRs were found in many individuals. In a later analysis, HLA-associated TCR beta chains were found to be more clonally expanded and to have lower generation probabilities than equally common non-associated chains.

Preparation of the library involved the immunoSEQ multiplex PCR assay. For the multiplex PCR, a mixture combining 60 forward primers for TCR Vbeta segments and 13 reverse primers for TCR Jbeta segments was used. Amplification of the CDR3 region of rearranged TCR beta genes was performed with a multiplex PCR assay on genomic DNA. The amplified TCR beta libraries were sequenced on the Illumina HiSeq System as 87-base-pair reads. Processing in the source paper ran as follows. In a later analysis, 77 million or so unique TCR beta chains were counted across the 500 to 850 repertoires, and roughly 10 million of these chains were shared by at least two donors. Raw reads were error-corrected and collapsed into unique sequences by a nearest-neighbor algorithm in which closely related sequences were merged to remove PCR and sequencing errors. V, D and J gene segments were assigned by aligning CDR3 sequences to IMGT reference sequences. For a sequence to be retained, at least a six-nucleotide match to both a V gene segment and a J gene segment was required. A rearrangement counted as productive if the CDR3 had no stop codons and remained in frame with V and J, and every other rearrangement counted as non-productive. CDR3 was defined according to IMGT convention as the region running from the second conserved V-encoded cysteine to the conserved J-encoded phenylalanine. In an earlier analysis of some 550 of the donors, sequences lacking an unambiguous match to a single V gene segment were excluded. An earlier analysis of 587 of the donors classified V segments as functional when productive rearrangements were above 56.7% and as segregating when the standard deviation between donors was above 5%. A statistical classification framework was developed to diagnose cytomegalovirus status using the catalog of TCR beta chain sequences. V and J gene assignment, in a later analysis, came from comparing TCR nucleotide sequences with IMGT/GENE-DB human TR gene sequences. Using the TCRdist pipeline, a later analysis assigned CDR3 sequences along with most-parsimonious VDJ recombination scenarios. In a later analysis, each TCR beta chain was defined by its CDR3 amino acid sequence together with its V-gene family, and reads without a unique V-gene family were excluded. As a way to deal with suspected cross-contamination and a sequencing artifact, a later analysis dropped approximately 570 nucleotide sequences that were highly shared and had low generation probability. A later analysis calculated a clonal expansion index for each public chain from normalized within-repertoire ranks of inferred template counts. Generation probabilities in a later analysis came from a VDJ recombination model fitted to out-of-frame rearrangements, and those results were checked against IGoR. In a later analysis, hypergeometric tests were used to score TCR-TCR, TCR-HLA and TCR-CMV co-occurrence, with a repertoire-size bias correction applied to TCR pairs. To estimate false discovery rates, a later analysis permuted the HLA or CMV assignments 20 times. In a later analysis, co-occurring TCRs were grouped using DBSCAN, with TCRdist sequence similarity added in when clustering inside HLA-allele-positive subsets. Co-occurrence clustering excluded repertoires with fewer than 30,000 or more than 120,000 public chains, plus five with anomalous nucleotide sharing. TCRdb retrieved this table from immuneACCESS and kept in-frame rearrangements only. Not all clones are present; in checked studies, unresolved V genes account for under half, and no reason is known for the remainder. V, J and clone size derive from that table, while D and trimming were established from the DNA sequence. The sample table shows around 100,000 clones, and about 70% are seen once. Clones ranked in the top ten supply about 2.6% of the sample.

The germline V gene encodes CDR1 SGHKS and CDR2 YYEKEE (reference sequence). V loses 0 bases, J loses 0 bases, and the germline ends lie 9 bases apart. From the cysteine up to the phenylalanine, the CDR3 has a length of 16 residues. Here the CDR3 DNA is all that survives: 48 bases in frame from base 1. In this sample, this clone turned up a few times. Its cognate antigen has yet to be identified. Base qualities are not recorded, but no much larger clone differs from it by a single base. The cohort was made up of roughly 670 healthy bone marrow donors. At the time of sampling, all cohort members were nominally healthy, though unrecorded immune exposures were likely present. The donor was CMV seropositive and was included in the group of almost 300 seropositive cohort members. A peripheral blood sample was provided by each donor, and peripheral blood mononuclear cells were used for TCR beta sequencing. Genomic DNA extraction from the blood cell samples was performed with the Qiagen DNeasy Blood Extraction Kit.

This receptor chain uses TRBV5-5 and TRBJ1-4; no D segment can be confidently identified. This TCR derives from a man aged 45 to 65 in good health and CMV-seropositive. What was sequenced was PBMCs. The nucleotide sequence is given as TGTGCCAGCAGCTTGGCCGTCAGTGCAACTAATGAAAAACTGTTTTTT. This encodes CASSLAVSATNEKLFF. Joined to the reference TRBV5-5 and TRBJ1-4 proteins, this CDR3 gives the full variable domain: DAGVTQSPTHLIKTRGQQVTLRCSPISGHKSVSWYQQVLGQGPQFIFQYYEKEERGRGNFPDRFSARQFPNYSSELNVNALLLGDSALYLCASSLAVSATNEKLFFGSGTQLSVL.